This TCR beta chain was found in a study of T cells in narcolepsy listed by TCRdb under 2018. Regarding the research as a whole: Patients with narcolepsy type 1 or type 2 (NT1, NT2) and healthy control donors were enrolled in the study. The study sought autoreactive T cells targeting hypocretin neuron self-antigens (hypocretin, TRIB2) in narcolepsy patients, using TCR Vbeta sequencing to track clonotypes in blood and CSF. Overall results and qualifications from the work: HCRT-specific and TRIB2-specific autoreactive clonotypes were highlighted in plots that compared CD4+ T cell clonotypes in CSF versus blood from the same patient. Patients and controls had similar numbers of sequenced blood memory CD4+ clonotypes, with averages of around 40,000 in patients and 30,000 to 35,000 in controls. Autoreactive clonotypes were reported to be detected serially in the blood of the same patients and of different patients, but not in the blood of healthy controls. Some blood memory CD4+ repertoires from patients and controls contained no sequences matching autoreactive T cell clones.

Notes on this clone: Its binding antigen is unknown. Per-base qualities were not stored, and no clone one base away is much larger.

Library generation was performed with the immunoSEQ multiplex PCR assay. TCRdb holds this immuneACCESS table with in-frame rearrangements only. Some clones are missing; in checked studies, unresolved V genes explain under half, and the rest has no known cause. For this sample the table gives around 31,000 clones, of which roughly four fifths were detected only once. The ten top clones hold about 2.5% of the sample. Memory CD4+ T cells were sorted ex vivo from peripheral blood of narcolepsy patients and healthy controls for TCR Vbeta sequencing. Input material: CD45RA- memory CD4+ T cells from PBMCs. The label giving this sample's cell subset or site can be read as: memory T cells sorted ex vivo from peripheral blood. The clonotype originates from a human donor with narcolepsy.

The CDR3 region reads CASSPRGQGNYGYTF. At the DNA level, the sequence is TGTGCCAGTAGTCCTAGGGGACAGGGGAACTATGGCTACACCTTC. Recombination connected TRBV19 to TRBJ1-2, with 10 bases aligning to TRBD1. The germline V gene (reference sequence) yields LNHDA for CDR1 and SQIVND for CDR2. Spanning cysteine to phenylalanine, the CDR3 consists of 15 amino acids. CDR3 DNA only is kept here, 45 bases in frame from base 1. Trimming removed 5 bases from V and 2 bases from J; the gene matches leave 5 bases unexplained.